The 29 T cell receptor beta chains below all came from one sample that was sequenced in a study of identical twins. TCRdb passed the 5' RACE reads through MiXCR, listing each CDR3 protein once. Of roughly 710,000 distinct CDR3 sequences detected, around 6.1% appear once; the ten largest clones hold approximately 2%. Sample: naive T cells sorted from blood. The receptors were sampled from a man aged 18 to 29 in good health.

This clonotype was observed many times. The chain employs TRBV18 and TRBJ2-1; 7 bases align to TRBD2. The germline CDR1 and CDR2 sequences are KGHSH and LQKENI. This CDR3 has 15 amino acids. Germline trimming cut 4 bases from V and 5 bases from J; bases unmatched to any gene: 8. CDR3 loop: CASSHGLVGDNEQFF. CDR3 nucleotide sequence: TGTGCCAGCTCACACGGACTAGTCGGGGACAATGAGCAGTTCTTC.

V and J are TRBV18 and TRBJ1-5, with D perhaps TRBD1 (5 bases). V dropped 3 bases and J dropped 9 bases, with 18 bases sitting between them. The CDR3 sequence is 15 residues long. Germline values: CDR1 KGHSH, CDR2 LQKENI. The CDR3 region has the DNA TGTGCCAGCTCACCCGGGACGTATCCGGGATCGCCCCAGCATTTT. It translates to CASSPGTYPGSPQHF.

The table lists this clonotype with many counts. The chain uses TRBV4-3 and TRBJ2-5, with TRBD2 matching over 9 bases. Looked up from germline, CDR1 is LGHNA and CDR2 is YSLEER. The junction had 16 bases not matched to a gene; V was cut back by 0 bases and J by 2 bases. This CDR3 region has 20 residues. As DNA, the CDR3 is TGCGCCAGCAGCCAAGATCTTTCCAGCGGGAGGCCTACCAAGCAAGAGACCCAGTACTTC. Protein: CASSQDLSSGRPTKQETQYF.

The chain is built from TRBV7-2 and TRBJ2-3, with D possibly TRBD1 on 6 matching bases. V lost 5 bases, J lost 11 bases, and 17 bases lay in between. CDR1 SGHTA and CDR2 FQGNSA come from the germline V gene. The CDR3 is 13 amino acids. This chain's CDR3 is CASSPADSIWQYF. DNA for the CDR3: TGTGCCAGCAGCCCGGCGGACAGTATTTGGCAGTATTTT.

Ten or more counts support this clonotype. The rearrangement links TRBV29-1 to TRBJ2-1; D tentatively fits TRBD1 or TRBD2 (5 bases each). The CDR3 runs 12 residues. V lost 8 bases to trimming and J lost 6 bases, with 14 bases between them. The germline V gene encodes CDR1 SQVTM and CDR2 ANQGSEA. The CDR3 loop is CSPGHGPNEQFF. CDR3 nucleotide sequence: TGCAGCCCGGGGCATGGGCCCAATGAGCAGTTCTTC.

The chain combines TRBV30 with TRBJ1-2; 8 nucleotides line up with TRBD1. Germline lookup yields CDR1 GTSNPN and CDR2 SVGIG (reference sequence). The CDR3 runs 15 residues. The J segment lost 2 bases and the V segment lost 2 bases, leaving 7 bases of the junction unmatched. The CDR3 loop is CAWSLSTGANYGYTF. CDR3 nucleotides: TGTGCCTGGAGTCTATCGACAGGGGCAAACTATGGCTACACCTTC.

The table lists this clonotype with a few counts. The CDR3 bases are TGCAGCGTTGAAACAGGGGATACGCAGTATTTT. It translates to CSVETGDTQYF. The V call is TRBV29-1, the J call TRBJ2-3, with a weak D call TRBD1 (6 bases). The CDR3 length is 11 residues. The germline V gene has CDR1 SQVTM and CDR2 ANQGSEA. Trimming pared 2 bases from V and 6 bases from J, leaving 6 bases between.

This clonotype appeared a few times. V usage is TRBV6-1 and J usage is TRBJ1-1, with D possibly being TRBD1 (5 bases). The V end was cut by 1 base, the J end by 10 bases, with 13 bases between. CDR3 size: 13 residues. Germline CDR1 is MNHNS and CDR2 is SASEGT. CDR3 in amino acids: CASSEEGIGGAFF. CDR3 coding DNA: TGTGCCAGCAGTGAAGAGGGGATTGGTGGAGCTTTCTTT.

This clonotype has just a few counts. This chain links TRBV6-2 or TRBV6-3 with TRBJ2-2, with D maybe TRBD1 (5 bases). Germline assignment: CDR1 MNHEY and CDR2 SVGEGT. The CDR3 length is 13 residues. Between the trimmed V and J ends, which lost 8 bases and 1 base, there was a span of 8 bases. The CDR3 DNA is TGTGCCAGCGGGCAGGGGAACACCGGGGAGCTGTTTTTT. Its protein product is CASGQGNTGELFF.

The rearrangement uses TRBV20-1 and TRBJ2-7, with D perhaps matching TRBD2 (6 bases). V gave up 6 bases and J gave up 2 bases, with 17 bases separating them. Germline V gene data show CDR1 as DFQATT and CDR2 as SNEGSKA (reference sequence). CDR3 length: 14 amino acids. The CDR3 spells CSAPRGGTTYEQYF. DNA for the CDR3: TGCAGTGCCCCCCGGGGCGGGACCACCTACGAGCAGTACTTC.

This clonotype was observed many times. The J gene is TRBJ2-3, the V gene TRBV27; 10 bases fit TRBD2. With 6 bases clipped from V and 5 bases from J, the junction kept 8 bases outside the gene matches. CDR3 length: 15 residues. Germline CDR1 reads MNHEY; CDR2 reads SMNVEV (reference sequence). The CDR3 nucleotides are TGTGCCAGCAGCCTGACTAGCGGGCTGGGAGATACGCAGTATTTT. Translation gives CASSLTSGLGDTQYF.

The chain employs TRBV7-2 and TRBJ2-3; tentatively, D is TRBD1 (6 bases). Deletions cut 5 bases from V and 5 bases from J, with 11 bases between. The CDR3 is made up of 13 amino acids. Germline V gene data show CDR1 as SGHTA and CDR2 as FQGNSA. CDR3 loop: CASSQQGGDTQYF. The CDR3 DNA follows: TGTGCCAGCAGCCAACAGGGTGGAGATACGCAGTATTTT.

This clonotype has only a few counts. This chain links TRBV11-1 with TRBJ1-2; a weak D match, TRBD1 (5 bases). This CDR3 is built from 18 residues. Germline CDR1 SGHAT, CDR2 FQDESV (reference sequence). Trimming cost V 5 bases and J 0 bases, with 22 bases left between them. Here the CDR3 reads CASSLGTSGRFSNYGYTF. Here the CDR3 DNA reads TGTGCCAGCAGCCTCGGGACTAGCGGGAGATTCTCTAACTATGGCTACACCTTC.

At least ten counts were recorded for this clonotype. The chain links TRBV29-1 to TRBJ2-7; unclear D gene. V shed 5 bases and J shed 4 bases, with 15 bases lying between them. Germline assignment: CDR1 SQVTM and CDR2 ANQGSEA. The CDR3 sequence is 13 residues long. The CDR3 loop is CSVQDGESYEQYF. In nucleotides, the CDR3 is TGCAGCGTTCAGGACGGCGAGAGTTACGAGCAGTACTTC.

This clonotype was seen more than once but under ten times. CDR3 loop: CASSFIKLDYNEQFF. The CDR3 bases are TGTGCCAGCAGCTTTATTAAGCTCGACTACAATGAGCAGTTCTTC. This chain connects TRBV7-9 to TRBJ2-1; D gene unclear. Between the trimmed V and J ends, which lost 3 bases and 3 bases, there was a span of 12 bases. This CDR3 spans 15 amino acids. CDR1 and CDR2 from the germline V gene are SEHNR and FQNEAQ (reference sequence).

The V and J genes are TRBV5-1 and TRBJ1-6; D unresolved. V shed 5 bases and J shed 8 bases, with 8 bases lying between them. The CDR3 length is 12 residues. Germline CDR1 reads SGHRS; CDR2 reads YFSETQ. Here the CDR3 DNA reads TGCGCCAGCAGTGACGGGGATTCACCCCTCCACTTT. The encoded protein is CASSDGDSPLHF.

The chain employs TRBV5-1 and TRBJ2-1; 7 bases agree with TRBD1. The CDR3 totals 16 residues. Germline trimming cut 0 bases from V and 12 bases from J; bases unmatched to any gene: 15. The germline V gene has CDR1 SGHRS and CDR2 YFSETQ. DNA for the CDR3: TGCGCCAGCAGCTTGGACAAAGGAGAGGGGGCAATGGGGCAGTTCTTC. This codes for CASSLDKGEGAMGQFF.

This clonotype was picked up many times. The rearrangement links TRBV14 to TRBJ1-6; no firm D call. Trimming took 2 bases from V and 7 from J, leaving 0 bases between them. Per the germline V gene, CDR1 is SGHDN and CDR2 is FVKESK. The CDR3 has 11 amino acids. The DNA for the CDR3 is TGTGCCAGCAGCCAAAATTCACCCCTCCACTTT. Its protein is CASSQNSPLHF.

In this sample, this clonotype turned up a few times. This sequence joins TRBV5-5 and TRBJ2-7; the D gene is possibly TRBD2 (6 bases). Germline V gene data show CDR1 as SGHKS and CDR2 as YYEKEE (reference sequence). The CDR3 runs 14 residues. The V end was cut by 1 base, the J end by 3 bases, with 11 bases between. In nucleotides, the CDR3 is TGTGCCAGCAGCTTGCGGCTAGCGTACTACGAGCAGTACTTC. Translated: CASSLRLAYYEQYF.

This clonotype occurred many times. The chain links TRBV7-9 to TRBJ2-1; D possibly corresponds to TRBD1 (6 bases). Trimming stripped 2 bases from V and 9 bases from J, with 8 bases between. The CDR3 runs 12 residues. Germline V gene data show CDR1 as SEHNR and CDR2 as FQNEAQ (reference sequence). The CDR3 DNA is TGTGCCAGCAGCTTAAGGGGGACTGAGCAGTTCTTC. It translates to CASSLRGTEQFF.

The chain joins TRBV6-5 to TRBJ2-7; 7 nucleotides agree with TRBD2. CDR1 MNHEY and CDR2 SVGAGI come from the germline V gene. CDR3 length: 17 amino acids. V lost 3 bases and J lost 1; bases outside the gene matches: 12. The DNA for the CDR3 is TGTGCCAGCAGTTATGGTTTCTTGGGGGAGGGTTCCTACGAGCAGTACTTC. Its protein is CASSYGFLGEGSYEQYF.

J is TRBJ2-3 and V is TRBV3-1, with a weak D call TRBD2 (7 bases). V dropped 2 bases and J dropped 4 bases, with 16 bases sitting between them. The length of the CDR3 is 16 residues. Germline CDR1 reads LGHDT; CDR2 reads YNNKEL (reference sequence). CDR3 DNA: TGTGCCAGCAGCCAAAATCGGGGGGCCGCCTCAGATACGCAGTATTTT. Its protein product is CASSQNRGAASDTQYF.

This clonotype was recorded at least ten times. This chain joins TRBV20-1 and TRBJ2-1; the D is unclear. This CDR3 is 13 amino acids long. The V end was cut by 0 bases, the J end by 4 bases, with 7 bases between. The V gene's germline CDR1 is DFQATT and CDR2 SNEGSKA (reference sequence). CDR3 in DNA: TGCAGTGCTAGAGATAGCCAGTACAATGAGCAGTTCTTC. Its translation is CSARDSQYNEQFF.

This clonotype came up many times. DNA of the CDR3: TGTGCCACCAGTGATTTGGCGACAGGGGGGATAGGCACAGATACGCAGTATTTT. Its protein product is CATSDLATGGIGTDTQYF. The chain is built from TRBV24-1 and TRBJ2-3; 9 bases line up with TRBD1. Germline V gives CDR1 KGHDR, CDR2 SFDVKD. This CDR3 is 18 amino acids long. The V segment lost 0 bases and the J segment 1 base; nucleotides outside the gene matches: 7.

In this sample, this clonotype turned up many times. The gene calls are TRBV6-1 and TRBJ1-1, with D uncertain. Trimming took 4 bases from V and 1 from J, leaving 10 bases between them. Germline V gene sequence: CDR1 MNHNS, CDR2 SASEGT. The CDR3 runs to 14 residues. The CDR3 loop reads CASSVGPTNTEAFF. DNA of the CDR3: TGTGCCAGCAGTGTTGGACCTACGAACACTGAAGCTTTCTTT.

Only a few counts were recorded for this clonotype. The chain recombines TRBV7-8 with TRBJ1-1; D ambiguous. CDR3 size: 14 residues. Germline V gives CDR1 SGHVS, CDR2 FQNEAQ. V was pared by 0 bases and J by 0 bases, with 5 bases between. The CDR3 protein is CASSLALVNTEAFF. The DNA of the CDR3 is TGTGCCAGCAGCTTAGCGTTGGTGAACACTGAAGCTTTCTTT. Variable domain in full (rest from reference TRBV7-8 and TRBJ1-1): GAGVSQSPRYKVAKRGQDVALRCDPISGHVSLFWYQQALGQGPEFLTYFQNEAQLDKSGLPSDRFFAERPEGSVSTLKIQRTQQEDSAVYLCASSLALVNTEAFFGQGTRLTVV.

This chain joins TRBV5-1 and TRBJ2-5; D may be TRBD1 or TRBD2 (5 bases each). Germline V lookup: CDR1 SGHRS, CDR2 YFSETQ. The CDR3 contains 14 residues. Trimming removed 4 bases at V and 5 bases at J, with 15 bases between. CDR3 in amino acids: CASSRMGVSETQYF. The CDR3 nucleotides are TGCGCCAGCAGCAGGATGGGGGTGTCGGAGACCCAGTACTTC.

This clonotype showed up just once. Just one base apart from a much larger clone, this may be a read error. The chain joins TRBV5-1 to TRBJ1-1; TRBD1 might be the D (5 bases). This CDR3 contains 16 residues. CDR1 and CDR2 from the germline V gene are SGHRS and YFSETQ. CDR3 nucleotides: TGCGCCAGCAGCTTGGCTGTGGGGCAGCCGAGCGCTGAACCTTTCTTT. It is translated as CASSLAVGQPSAEPFF.

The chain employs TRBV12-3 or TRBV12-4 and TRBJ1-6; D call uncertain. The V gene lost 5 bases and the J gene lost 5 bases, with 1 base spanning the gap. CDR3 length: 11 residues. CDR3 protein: CASSNNSPLHF. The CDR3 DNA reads TGTGCCAGCAGTAATAATTCACCCCTCCACTTT.